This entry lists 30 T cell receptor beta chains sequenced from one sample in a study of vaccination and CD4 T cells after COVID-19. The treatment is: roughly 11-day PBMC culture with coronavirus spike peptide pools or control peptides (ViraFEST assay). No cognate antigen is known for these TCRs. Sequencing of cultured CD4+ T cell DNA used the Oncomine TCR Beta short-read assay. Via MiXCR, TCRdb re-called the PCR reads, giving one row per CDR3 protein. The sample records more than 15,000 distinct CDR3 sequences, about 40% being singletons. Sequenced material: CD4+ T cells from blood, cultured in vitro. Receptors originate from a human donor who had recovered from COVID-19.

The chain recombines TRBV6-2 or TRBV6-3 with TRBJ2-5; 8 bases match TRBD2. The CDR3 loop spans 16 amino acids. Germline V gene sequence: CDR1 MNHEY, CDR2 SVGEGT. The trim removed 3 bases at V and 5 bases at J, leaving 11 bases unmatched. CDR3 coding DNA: TGTGCCAGCAGTTATGGAGGGAGCGGGAGAGGTGAGACCCAGTACTTC. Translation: CASSYGGSGRGETQYF.

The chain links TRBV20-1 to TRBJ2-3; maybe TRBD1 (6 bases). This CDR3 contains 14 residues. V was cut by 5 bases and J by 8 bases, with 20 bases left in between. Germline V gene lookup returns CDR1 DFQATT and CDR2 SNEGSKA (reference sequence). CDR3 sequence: CSAPRWGHDVTQYF. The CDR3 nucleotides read TGCAGTGCTCCCCGGTGGGGGCACGACGTTACGCAGTATTTT.

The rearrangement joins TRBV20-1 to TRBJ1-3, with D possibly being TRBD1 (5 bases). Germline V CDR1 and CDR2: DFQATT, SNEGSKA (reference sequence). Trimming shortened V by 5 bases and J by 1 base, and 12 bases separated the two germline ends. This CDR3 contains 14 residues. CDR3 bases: TGCAGTGCTCCCCTTGGGGGGTCTGGAAACACCATATATTTT. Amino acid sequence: CSAPLGGSGNTIYF.

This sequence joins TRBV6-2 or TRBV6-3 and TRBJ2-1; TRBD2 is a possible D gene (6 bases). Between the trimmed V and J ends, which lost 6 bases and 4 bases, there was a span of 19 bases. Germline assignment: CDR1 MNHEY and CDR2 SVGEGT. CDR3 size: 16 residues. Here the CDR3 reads CASSTGPGLGYNEQFF. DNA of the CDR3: TGTGCCAGCAGCACCGGTCCGGGACTGGGATACAATGAGCAGTTCTTC.

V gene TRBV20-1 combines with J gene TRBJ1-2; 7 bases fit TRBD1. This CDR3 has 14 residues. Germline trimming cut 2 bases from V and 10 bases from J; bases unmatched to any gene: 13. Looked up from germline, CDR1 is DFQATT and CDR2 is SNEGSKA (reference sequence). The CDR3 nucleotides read TGCAGTGCTAGACTGGGGGGACAGCCTATGTCCTACACCTTC. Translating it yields CSARLGGQPMSYTF.

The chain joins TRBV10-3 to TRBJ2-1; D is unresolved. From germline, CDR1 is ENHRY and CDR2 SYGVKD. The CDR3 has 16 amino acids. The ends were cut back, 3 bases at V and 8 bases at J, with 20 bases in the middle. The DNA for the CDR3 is TGTGCCATCAGTGAAGGGTCTAGAGCGAGTAGGTATGAGCAGTTCTTC. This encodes CAISEGSRASRYEQFF.

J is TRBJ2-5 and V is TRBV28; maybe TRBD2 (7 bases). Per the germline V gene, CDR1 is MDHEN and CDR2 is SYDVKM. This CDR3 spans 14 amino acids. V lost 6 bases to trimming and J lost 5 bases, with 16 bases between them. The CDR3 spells CASSKGGIWETQYF. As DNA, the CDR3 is TGTGCCAGCAGCAAGGGGGGGATTTGGGAGACCCAGTACTTC. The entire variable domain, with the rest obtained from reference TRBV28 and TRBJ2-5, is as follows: DVKVTQSSRYLVKRTGEKVFLECVQDMDHENMFWYRQDPGLGLRLIYFSYDVKMKEKGDIPEGYSVSREKKERFSLILESASTNQTSMYLCASSKGGIWETQYFGPGTRLLVL.

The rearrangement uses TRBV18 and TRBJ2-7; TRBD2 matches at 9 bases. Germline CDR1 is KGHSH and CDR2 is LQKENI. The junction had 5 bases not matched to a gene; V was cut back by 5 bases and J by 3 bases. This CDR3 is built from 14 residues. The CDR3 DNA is TGTGCCAGCTCAGTTAGCGGGAGCTACTACGAGCAGTACTTC. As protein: CASSVSGSYYEQYF.

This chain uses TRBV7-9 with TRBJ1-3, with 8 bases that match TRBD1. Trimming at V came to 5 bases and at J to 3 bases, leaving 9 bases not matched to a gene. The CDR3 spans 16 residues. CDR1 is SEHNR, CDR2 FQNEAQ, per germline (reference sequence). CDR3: CASSPKTGAFGNTIYF. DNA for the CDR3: TGTGCCAGCAGCCCCAAGACAGGGGCGTTTGGAAACACCATATATTTT.

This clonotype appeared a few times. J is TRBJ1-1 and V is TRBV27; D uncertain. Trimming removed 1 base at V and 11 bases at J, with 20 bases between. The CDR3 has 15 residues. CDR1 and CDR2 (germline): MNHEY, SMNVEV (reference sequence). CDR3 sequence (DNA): TGTGCCAGCAGTTTATATCCCCCGAGACCAAGGGCCGCTTTCTTT. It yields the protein CASSLYPPRPRAAFF.

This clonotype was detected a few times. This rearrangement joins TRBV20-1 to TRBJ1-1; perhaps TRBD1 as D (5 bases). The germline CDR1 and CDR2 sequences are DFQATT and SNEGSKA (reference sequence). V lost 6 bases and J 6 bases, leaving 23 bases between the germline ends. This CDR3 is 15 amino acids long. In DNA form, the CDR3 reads TGCAGTGCATCCCGGGCAGGGCCAACATTGGCTGAAGCTTTCTTT. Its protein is CSASRAGPTLAEAFF.

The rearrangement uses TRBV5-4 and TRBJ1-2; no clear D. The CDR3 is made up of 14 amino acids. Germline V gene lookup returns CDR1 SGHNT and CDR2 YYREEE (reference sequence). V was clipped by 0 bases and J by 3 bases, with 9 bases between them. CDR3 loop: CASSLARIDYGYTF. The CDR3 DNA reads TGTGCCAGCAGCTTGGCTAGGATCGACTATGGCTACACCTTC.

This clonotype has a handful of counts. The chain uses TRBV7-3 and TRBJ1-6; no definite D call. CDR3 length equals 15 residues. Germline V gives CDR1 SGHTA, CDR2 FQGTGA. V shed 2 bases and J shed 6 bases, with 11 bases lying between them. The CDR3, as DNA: TGTGCCAGCAGCTTATCTCTTTCGGCTAATTCACCCCTCCACTTT. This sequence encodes CASSLSLSANSPLHF.

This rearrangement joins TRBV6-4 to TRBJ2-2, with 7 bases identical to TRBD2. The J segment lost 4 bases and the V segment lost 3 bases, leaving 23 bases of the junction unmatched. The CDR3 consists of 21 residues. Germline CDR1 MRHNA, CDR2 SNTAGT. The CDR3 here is CASSEFPRILLAGVPTGELFF. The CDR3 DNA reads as TGTGCCAGCAGTGAATTCCCGCGGATTTTGTTGGCGGGAGTACCCACCGGGGAGCTGTTTTTT.

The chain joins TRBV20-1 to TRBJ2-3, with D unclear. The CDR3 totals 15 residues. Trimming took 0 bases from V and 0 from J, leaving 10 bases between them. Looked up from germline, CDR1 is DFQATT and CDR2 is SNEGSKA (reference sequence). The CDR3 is CSARDVSLSTDTQYF. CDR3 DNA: TGCAGTGCTAGAGATGTGTCACTGAGCACAGATACGCAGTATTTT.

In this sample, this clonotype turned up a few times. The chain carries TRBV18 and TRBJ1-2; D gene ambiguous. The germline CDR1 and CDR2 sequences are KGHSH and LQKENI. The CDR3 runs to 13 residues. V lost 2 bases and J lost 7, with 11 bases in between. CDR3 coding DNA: TGTGCCAGCTCACCAGGCCAGGCCTCTGGCTACACCTTC. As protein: CASSPGQASGYTF.

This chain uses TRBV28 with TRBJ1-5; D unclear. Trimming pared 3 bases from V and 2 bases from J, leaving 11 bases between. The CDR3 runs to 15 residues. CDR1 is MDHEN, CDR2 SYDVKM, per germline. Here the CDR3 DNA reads TGTGCCAGCAGTTTCCTGAAGGGAGGCAATCAGCCCCAGCATTTT. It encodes CASSFLKGGNQPQHF.

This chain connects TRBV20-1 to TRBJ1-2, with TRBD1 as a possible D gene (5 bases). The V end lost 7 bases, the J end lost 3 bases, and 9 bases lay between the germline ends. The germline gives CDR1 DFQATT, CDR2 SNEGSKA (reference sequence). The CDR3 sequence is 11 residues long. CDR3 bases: TGCAGTGAGCCGGGGGACTATGGCTACACCTTC. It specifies CSEPGDYGYTF.

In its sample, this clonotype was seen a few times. CDR3 residues: CASSVGALGETQYF. The DNA of the CDR3 is TGTGCCAGCAGTGTGGGTGCCCTCGGAGAGACCCAGTACTTC. The rearrangement links TRBV9 to TRBJ2-5; D call uncertain. This CDR3 has 14 residues. Per the germline V gene, CDR1 is SGDLS and CDR2 is YYNGEE. V was cut by 5 bases and J by 4 bases, with 15 bases left in between.

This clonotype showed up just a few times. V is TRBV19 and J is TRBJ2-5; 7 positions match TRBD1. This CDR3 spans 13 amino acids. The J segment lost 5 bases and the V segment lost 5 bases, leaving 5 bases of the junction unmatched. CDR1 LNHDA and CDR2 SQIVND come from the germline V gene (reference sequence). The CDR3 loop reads CASSRQGWETQYF. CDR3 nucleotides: TGTGCCAGTAGTCGACAGGGCTGGGAGACCCAGTACTTC.

CDR3: CSVLGASNTEAFF. In DNA, the CDR3 is TGCAGCGTTTTGGGGGCTTCGAACACTGAAGCTTTCTTT. This chain joins TRBV29-1 and TRBJ1-1, with a tentative D call TRBD1 (6 bases). The CDR3 covers 13 residues. The V gene's germline CDR1 is SQVTM and CDR2 ANQGSEA. The germline V and J ends were trimmed by 5 bases and 1 base, with 11 bases remaining between them. Full variable domain (rest looked up from reference TRBV29-1 and TRBJ1-1): SAVISQKPSRDICQRGTSLTIQCQVDSQVTMMFWYRQQPGQSLTLIATANQGSEATYESGFVIDKFPISRPNLTFSTLTVSNMSPEDSSIYLCSVLGASNTEAFFGQGTRLTVV.

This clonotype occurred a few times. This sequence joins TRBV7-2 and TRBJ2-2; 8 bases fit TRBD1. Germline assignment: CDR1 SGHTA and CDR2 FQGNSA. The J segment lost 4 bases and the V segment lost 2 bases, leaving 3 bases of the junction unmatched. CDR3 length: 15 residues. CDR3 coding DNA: TGTGCCAGCAGCTTACGGACAGGGAGCACCGGGGAGCTGTTTTTT. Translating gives CASSLRTGSTGELFF. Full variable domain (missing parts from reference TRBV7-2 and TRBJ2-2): GAGVSQSPSNKVTEKGKDVELRCDPISGHTALYWYRQSLGQGLEFLIYFQGNSAPDKSGLPSDRFSAERTGGSVSTLTIQRTQQEDSAVYLCASSLRTGSTGELFFGEGSRLTVL.

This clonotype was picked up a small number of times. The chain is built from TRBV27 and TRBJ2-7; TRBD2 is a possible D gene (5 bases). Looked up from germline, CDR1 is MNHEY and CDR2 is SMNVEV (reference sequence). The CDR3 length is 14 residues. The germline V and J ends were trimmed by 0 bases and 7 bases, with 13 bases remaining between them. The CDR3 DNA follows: TGTGCCAGCAGTTTATCGGCCTTCACGGGAGAGCAGTACTTC. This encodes CASSLSAFTGEQYF.

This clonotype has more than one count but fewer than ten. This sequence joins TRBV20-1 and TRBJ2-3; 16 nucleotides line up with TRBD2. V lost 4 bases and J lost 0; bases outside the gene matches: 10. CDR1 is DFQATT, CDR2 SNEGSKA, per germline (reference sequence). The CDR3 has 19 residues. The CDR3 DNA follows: TGCAGTGCTACTCTTGGCTGGGGACTAGCGGGAGGGAGCACAGATACGCAGTATTTT. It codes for CSATLGWGLAGGSTDTQYF.

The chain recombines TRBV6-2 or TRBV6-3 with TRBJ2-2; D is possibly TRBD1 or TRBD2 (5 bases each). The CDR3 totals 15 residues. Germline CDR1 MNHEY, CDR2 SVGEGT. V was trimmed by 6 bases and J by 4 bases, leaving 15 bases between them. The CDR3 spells CASRMRWDGTGELFF. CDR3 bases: TGTGCCAGCAGGATGAGGTGGGACGGCACCGGGGAGCTGTTTTTT.

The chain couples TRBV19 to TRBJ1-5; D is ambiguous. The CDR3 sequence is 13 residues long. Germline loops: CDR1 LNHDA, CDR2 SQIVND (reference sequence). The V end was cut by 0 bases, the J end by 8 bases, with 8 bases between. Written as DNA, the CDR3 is TGTGCCAGTAGTATAGACGGGGAGAAGCCCCAGCATTTT. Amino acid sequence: CASSIDGEKPQHF.

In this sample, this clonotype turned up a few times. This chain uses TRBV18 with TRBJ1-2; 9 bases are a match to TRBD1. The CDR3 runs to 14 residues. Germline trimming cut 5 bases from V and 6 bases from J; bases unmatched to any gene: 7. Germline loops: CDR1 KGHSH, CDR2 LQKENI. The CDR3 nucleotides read TGTGCCAGCTCAACGACCGGGACAGGGAATGGCTACACCTTC. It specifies CASSTTGTGNGYTF.

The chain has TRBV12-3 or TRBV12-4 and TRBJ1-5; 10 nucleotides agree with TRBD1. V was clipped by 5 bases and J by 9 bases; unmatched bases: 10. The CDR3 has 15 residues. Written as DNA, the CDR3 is TGTGCCAGCAGTCCCCGGGACAGGGGTCGCCGGCCCCAGCATTTT. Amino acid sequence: CASSPRDRGRRPQHF.

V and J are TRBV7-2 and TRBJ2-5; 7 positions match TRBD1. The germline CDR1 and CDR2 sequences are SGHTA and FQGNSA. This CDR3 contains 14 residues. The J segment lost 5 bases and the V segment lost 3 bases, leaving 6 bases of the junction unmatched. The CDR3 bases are TGTGCCAGCAGCTTGAAGCAGGGGGATGAGACCCAGTACTTC. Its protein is CASSLKQGDETQYF.

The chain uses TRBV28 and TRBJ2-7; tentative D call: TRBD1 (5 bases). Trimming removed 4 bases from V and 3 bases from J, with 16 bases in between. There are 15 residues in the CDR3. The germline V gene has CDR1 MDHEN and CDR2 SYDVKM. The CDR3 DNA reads TGTGCCAGCAGTTATACCAGGGTCCCTGTCTACGAGCAGTACTTC. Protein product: CASSYTRVPVYEQYF.